This T cell receptor beta chain was sequenced during a study of patients and donors after allogeneic stem cell transplantation. Each CDR3 protein is one row after TCRdb ran MiXCR on the RT-PCR reads. The table records some 230,000 distinct CDR3 sequences, 14% of them present only once. The sample holds a few counts of this clonotype. The CDR3 extends over 11 amino acids. Germline values: CDR1 SGHTA, CDR2 FQGNSA. V was pared by 1 base and J by 11 bases, with 8 bases between. Sequencing was performed on blood, either unsorted or a sorted T cell fraction (not recorded which). The receptor comes from a human donor who was either an allogeneic HSCT recipient or a stem cell or donor lymphocyte infusion donor (not recorded which). It is not recorded whose cells these are; they may come from a transplant donor. The V gene is TRBV7-2, the J gene TRBJ2-5; D is possibly TRBD1 (5 bases). CDR3 in amino acids: CASSLGGPQYF. The DNA of the CDR3 is TGTGCCAGCAGCTTAGGGGGCCCTCAGTACTTC.